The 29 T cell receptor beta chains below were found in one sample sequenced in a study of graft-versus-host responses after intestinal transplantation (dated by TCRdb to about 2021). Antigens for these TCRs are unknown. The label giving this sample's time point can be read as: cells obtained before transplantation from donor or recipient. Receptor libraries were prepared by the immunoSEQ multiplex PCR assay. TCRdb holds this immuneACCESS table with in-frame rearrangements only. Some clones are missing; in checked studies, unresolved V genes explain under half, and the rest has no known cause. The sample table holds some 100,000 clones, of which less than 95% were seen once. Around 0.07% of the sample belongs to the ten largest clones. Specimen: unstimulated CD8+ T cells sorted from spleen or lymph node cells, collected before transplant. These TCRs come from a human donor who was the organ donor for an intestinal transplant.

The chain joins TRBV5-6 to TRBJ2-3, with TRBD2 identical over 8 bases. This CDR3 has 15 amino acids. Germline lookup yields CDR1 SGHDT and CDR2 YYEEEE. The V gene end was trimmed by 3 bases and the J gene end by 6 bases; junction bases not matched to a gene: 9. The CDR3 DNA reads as TGTGCCAGCAGCTACCCGGGACTAGAGGTCGATACGCAGTATTTT. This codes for CASSYPGLEVDTQYF.

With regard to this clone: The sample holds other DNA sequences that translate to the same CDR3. The CDR3 sequence: CASSLGDRENTEAFF. Here the CDR3 DNA reads TGTGCCAGCAGTTTAGGGGACAGAGAGAACACTGAAGCTTTCTTT. V is TRBV28 and J is TRBJ1-1, with 7 bases that match TRBD1. Germline V CDR1 and CDR2: MDHEN, SYDVKM. The CDR3 is made up of 15 amino acids. The J segment lost 1 base and the V segment lost 2 bases, leaving 4 bases of the junction unmatched.

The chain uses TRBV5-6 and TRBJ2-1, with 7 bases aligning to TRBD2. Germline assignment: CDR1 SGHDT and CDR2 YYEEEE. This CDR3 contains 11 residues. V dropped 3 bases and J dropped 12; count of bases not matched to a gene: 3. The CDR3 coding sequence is TGTGCCAGCAGCTCGGGGGGAGGGCAGTTCTTC. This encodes CASSSGGGQFF.

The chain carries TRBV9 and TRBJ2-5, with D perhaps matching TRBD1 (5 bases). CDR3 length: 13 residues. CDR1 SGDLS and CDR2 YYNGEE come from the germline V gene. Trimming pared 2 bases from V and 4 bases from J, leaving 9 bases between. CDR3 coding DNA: TGTGCCAGCAGCGTCCAGGGAATAGAGACCCAGTACTTC. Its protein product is CASSVQGIETQYF.

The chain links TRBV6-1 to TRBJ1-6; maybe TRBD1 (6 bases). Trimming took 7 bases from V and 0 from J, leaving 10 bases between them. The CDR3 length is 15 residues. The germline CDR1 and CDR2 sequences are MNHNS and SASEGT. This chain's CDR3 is CASITGFSYNSPLHF. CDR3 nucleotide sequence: TGTGCCAGCATAACAGGGTTCTCCTATAATTCACCCCTCCACTTT.

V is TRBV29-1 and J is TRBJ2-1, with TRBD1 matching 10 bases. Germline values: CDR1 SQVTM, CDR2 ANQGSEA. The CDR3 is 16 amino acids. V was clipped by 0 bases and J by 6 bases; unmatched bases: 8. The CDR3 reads CSVEDLSRTGGNEQFF. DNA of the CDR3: TGCAGCGTTGAAGATCTTTCTAGGACAGGGGGCAATGAGCAGTTCTTC.

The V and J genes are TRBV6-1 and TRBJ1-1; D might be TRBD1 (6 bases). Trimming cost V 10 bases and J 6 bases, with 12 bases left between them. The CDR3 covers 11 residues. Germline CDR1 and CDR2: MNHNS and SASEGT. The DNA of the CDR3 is TGTGCCACCCAGTGGGGGCCTGAAGCTTTCTTT. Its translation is CATQWGPEAFF.

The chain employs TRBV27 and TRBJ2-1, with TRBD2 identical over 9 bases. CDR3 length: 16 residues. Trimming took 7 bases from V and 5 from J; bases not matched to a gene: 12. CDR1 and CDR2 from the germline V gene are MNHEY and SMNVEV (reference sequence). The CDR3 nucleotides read TGTGCCAGCACTCCATTACGGGCTAGCGGGGACAATGAGCAGTTCTTC. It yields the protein CASTPLRASGDNEQFF.

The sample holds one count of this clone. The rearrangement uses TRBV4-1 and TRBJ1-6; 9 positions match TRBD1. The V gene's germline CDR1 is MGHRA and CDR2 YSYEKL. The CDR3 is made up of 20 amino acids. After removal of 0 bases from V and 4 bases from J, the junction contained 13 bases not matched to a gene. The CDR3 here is CASSQERLGQGFRYNSPLHF. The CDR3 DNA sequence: TGCGCCAGCAGCCAAGAGCGTTTAGGACAGGGGTTCCGGTATAATTCACCCCTCCACTTT.

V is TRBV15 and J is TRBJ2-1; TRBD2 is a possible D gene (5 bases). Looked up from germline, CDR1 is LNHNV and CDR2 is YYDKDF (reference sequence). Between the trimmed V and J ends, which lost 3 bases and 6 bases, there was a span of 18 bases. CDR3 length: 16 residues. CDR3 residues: CATSSPGSQVVNEQFF. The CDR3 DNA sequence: TGTGCCACCAGCAGTCCGGGAAGCCAGGTGGTCAATGAGCAGTTCTTC.

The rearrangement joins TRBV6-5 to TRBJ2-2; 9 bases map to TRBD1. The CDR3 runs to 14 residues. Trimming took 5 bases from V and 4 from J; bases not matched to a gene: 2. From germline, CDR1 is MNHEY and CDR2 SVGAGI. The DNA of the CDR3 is TGTGCCAGCAGTAGGGACAGGGTCACCGGGGAGCTGTTTTTT. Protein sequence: CASSRDRVTGELFF.

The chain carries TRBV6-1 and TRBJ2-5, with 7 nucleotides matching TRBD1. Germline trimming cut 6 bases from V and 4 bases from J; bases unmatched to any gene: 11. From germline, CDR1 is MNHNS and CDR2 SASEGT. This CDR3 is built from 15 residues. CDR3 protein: CASRFMTGKGETQYF. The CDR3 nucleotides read TGTGCCAGCAGGTTCATGACAGGGAAGGGAGAGACCCAGTACTTC.

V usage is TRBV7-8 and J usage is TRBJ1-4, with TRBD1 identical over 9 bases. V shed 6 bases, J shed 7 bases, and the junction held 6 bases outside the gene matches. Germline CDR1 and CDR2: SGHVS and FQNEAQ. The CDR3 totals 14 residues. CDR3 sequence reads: CASRGGTGCEKLFF. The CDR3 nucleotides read TGTGCCAGCAGGGGTGGGACAGGGTGTGAAAAACTGTTTTTT.

The CDR3 is CASSLAGTGPYEQYF. CDR3 nucleotides: TGTGCCAGCAGTTTAGCCGGGACAGGGCCCTACGAGCAGTACTTC. The gene calls are TRBV27 and TRBJ2-7; 9 bases are a match to TRBD1. The germline CDR1 and CDR2 sequences are MNHEY and SMNVEV (reference sequence). V lost 2 bases to trimming and J lost 2 bases; unmatched junction nucleotides: 4. This CDR3 spans 15 amino acids.

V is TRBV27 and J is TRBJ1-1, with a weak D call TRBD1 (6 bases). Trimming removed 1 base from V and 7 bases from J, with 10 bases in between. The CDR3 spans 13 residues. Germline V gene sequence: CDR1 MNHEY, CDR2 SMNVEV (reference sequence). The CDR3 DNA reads TGTGCCAGCAGTTTATTGACAGGCGATGAAGCTTTCTTT. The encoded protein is CASSLLTGDEAFF.

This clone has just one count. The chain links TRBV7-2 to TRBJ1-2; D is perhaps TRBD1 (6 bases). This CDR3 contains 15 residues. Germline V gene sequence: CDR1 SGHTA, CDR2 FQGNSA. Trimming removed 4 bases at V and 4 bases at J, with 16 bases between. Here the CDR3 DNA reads TGTGCCAGCAGCTCAAGAGACGAGACAGGCTATGGCTACACCTTC. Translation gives CASSSRDETGYGYTF. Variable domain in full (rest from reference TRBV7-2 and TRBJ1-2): GAGVSQSPSNKVTEKGKDVELRCDPISGHTALYWYRQSLGQGLEFLIYFQGNSAPDKSGLPSDRFSAERTGGSVSTLTIQRTQQEDSAVYLCASSSRDETGYGYTFGSGTRLTVV.

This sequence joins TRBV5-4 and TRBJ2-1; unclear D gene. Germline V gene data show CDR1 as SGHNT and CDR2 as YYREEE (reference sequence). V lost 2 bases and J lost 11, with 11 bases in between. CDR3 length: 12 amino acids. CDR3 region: CASSFNWRKQFF. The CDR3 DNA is TGTGCCAGCAGCTTCAATTGGCGGAAGCAGTTCTTC.

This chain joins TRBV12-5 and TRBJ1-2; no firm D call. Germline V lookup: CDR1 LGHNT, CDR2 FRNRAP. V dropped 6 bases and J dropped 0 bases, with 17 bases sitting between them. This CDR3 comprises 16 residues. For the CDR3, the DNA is TGTGCTAGTGGGGCGGGCCGACAACTAACTAACTATGGCTACACCTTC. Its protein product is CASGAGRQLTNYGYTF.

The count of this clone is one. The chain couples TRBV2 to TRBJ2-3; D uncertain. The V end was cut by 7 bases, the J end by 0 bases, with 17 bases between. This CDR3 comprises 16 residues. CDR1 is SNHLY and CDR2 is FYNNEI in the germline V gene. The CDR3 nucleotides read TGTGCCAGCATATCCCGTCCTCCCTATAGCACAGATACGCAGTATTTT. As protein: CASISRPPYSTDTQYF.

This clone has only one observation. In DNA, the CDR3 is TGTGCCAGCAGCGATAACCGGGACAGGGGGTATGAGCAGTTCTTC. Protein: CASSDNRDRGYEQFF. V gene TRBV7-6 combines with J gene TRBJ2-1; 11 nucleotides align to TRBD1. CDR1 is SGHVS and CDR2 is FNYEAQ in the germline V gene. V lost 5 bases and J lost 8; bases outside the gene matches: 8. The length of the CDR3 is 15 residues.

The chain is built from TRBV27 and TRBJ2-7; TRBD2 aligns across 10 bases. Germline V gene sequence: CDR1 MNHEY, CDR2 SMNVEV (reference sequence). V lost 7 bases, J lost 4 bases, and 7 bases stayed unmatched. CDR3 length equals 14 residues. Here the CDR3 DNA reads TGTGCCAGCAAAACGGCTAGCGGGAGTTACGAGCAGTACTTC. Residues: CASKTASGSYEQYF.

CDR3: CASSQGGTIPPNEQFF. Here the CDR3 DNA reads TGCGCCAGCAGCCAAGGGGGGACTATCCCCCCCAATGAGCAGTTCTTC. V usage is TRBV4-1 and J usage is TRBJ2-1, with 7 bases fitting TRBD2. The V gene's germline CDR1 is MGHRA and CDR2 YSYEKL. J gave up 6 bases and V 1 base, and 9 bases lay outside the gene matches. This CDR3 region has 16 residues.

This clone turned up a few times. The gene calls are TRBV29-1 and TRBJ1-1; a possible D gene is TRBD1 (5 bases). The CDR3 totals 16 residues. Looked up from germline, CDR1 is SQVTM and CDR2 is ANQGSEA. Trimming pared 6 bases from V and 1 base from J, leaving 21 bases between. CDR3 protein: CSVASLSGHPNTEAFF. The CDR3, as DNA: TGCAGCGTCGCATCCCTTTCCGGACACCCGAACACTGAAGCTTTCTTT.

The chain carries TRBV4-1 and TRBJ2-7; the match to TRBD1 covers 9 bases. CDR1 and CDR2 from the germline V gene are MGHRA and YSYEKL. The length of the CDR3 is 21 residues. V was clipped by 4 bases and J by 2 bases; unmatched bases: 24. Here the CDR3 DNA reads TGCGCCAGCAGCCCATACATAAACCGGGACAGGGTGGGACGACAGACCTACGAGCAGTACTTC. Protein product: CASSPYINRDRVGRQTYEQYF.

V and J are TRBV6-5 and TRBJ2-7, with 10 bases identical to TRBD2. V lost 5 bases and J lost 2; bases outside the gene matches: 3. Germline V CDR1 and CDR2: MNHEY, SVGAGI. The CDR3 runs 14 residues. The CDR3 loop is CASSESGGAYEQYF. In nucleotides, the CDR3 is TGTGCCAGCAGTGAAAGCGGGGGGGCCTACGAGCAGTACTTC.

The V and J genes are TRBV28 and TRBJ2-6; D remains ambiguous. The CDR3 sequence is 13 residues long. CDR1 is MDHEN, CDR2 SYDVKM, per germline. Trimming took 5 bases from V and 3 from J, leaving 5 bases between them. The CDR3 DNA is TGTGCCAGCAGTGGCCTTGGGGCCAACGTCCTGACTTTC. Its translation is CASSGLGANVLTF.

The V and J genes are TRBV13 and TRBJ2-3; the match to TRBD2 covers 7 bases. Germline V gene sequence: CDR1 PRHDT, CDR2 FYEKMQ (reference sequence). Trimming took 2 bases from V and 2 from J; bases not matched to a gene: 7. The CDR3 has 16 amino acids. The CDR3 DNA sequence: TGTGCCAGCAGCTTACGCAGCGGGGACCACACAGATACGCAGTATTTT. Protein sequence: CASSLRSGDHTDTQYF.

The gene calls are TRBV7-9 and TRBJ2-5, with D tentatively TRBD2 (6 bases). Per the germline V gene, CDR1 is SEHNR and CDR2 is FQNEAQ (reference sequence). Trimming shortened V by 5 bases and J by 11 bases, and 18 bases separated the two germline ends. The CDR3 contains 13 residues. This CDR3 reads CASSPGGSREQYF. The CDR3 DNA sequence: TGTGCCAGCAGCCCTGGGGGGAGTAGGGAGCAGTACTTC.

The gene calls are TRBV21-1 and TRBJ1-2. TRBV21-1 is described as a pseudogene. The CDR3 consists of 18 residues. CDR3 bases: TGTGCCAGCAGCTTCGGAAAGTCTAGCAACCAAATTACCCATGGCTACACCTTC. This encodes CASSFGKSSNQITHGYTF.